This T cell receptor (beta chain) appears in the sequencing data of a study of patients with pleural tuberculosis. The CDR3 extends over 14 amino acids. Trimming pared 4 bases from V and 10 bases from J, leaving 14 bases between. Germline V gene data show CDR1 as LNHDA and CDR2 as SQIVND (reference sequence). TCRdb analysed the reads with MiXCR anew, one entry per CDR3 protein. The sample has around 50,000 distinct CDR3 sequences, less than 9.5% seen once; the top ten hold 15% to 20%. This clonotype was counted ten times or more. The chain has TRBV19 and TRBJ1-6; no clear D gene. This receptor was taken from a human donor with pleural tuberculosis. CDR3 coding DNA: TGTGCCAGTAGTACCCGGGGAGGAGAATCACCCCTCCACTTT. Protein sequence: CASSTRGGESPLHF.